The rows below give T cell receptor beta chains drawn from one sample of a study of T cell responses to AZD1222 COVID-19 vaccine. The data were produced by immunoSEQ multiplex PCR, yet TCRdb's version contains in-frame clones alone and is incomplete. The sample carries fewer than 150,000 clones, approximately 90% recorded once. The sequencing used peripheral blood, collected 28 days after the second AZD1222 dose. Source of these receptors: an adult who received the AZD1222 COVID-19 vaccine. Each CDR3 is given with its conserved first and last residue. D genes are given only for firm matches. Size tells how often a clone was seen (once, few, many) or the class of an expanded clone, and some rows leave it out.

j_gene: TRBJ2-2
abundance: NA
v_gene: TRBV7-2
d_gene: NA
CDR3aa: CASSLSSITNTGELFF
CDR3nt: TGTGCCAGCAGCTTAAGTTCGATTACGAACACCGGGGAGCTGTTTTTT

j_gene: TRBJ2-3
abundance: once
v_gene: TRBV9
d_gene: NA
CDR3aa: CASSLTGLGTQYF
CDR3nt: TGTGCCAGCAGCTTAACCGGACTCGGTACGCAGTATTTT

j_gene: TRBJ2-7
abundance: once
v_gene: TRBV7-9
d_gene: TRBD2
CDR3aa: CASSLTSGSSYEQYF
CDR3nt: TGTGCCAGCAGCTTAACTAGCGGGTCCTCCTACGAGCAGTACTTC

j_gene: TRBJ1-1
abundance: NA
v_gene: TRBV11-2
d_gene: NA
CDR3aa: CASSLDGGYTEAFF
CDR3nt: TGTGCCAGCAGCTTAGATGGAGGATACACTGAAGCTTTCTTT

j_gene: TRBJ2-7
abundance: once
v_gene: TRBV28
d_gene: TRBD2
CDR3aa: CASSAGGLAGKKYEQYF
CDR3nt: TGTGCCAGCAGTGCCGGTGGACTAGCGGGAAAAAAATACGAGCAGTACTTC

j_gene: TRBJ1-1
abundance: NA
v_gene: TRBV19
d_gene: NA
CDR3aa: CASSNRGTEAFF
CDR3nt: TGTGCCAGTAGTAACCGAGGCACTGAAGCTTTCTTT

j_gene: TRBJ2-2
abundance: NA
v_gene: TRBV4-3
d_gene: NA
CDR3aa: CASSQGQGHTGELFF
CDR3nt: TGCGCCAGCAGCCAAGGCCAGGGCCACACCGGGGAGCTGTTTTTT

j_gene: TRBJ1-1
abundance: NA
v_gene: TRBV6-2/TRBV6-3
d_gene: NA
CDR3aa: CASSYDPKAPGAFF
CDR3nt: TGTGCCAGCAGTTACGATCCTAAGGCCCCAGGAGCTTTCTTT

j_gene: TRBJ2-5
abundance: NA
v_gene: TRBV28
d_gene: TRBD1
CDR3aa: CASSRDRRLETQYF
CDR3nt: TGTGCCAGCAGTAGGGACAGGAGGCTCGAGACCCAGTACTTC

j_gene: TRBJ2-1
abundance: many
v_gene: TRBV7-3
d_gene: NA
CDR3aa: CASSPTLGGGYNEQFF
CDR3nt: TGTGCCAGCAGCCCTACCCTGGGGGGAGGATACAATGAGCAGTTCTTC

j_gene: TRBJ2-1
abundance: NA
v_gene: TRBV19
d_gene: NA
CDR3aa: CASSRLGGHNEQFF
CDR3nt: TGTGCCAGTAGTAGGTTAGGAGGGCACAATGAGCAGTTCTTC

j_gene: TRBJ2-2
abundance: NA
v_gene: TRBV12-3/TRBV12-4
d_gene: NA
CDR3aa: CASSPFNTGELFF
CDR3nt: TGTGCCAGCAGCCCTTTTAACACCGGGGAGCTGTTTTTT

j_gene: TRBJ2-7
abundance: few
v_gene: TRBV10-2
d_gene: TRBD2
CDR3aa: CASRETSGGYEQYF
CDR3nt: TGCGCCAGCAGGGAGACTAGCGGGGGGTACGAGCAGTACTTC

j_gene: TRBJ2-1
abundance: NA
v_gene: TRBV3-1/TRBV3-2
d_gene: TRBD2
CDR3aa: CASSQRSGTSGGNEQFF
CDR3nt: TGTGCCAGCAGCCAGCGATCCGGGACTAGCGGGGGGAATGAGCAGTTCTTC

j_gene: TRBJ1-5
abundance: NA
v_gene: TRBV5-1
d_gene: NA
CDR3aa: CASSLEGGNQPQHF
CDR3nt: TGCGCCAGCAGCTTGGAGGGGGGAAATCAGCCCCAGCATTTT

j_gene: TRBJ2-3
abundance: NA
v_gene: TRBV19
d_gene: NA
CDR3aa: CASIHASTDTQYF
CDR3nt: TGTGCCAGTATTCATGCTAGCACAGATACGCAGTATTTT